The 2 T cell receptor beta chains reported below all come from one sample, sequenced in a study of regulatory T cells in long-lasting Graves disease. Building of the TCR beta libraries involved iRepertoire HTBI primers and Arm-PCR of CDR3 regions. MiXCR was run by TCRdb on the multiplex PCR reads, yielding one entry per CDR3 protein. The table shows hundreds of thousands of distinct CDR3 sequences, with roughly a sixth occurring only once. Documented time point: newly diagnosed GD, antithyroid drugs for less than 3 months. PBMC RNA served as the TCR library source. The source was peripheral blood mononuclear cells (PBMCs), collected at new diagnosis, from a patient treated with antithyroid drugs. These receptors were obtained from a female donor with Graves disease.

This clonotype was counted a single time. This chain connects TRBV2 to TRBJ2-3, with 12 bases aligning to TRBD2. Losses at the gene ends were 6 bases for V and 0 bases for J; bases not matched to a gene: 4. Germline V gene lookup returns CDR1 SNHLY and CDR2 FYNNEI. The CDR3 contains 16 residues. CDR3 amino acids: CASRLAGGSSTDTQYF. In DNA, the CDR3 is TGTGCCAGCAGACTAGCGGGGGGCAGTAGCACAGATACGCAGTATTTT.

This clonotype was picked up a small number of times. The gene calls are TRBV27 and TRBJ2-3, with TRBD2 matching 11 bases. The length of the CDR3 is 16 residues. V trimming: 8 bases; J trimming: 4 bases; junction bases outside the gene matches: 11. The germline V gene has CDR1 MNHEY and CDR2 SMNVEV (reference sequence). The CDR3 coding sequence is TGTGCCAGCTGTAGCGGGGGGGTTAATGGGGCAGATACGCAGTATTTT. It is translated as CASCSGGVNGADTQYF.